The rows below give T cell receptor beta chains drawn from one sample of a study of T cell changes during pregnancy in multiple sclerosis. Measured with immunoSEQ multiplex PCR; TCRdb has only the in-frame clones, and not every one. Among about 68,000 clones, less than 95% were seen once, and the ten largest hold 0.65% to 1%. Sample: peripheral blood, taken in the second trimester of pregnancy. The receptors stem from a female donor with multiple sclerosis, enrolled in a pregnancy study. Each CDR3 is given with its conserved first and last residue. Each record gives: V gene, clone size, J gene, CDR3 protein. Size is omitted from some rows. Given values are once, few, many or a class for expanded clones.

V: TRBV5-6; size: .; J: TRBJ1-2; CDR3: CASSPDRARGYTF
V: TRBV7-8; size: .; J: TRBJ1-1; CDR3: CASSLVTGNTEAFF
V: TRBV9; size: once; J: TRBJ2-2; CDR3: CASSVVAGATGELFF
V: TRBV11-1; size: .; J: TRBJ2-1; CDR3: CASSGARGGQSEQFF
V: TRBV7-3; size: .; J: TRBJ1-1; CDR3: CASSPRDSNTEAFF
V: TRBV4-3; size: .; J: TRBJ2-7; CDR3: CASSQVWSSQYEQYF
V: TRBV19; size: few; J: TRBJ1-5; CDR3: CASSIRRGVNQPQHF
V: TRBV5-4; size: once; J: TRBJ1-1; CDR3: CASSFLRSGTRATEAFF
V: TRBV5-1; size: .; J: TRBJ2-1; CDR3: CASSYRFSYNEQFF
V: TRBV4-3; size: .; J: TRBJ1-2; CDR3: CASSQDRRAYGYTF
V: TRBV5-6; size: once; J: TRBJ2-3; CDR3: CASSSPNPGGADTQYF
V: TRBV5-6; size: .; J: TRBJ2-5; CDR3: CASSATGTEETQYF
V: TRBV7-8; size: .; J: TRBJ2-7; CDR3: CASSPGTDYEQYF
V: TRBV5-1; size: .; J: TRBJ2-3; CDR3: CASWTWGTDTQYF
V: TRBV5-4; size: .; J: TRBJ2-5; CDR3: CASSLAPGVQQETQYF
V: TRBV6-5; size: .; J: TRBJ1-1; CDR3: CASSRRGSSEAFF
V: TRBV6-1; size: .; J: TRBJ2-3; CDR3: CASRSWRGSTDTQYF
V: TRBV30; size: once; J: TRBJ1-1; CDR3: CAWSVRTGEAFF
V: TRBV6-5; size: .; J: TRBJ1-2; CDR3: CASSYSRAKNYGYTF
V: TRBV5-6; size: .; J: TRBJ1-1; CDR3: CASSWTGNEAFF
V: TRBV6-6; size: .; J: TRBJ2-7; CDR3: CATRGAGRHEQYF
V: TRBV7-2; size: once; J: TRBJ2-7; CDR3: CASSFARDYEQYF
V: TRBV15; size: .; J: TRBJ2-1; CDR3: CATSTLGGVYNEQFF
V: TRBV5-1; size: .; J: TRBJ2-7; CDR3: CASSGGSSYEQYF
V: TRBV18; size: .; J: TRBJ1-1; CDR3: CASSAVEVNTEAFF
V: TRBV20-1; size: .; J: TRBJ1-1; CDR3: CSATGNTEAFF
V: TRBV6-4; size: once; J: TRBJ2-1; CDR3: CASSDTRGNEQFF
V: TRBV30; size: .; J: TRBJ2-3; CDR3: CAWSGQGAGDTQYF
V: TRBV5-4; size: few; J: TRBJ1-1; CDR3: CASSLGVRDTNTEAFF
V: TRBV7-2; size: .; J: TRBJ1-2; CDR3: CASSPGQASNYGYTF
V: TRBV12-5; size: .; J: TRBJ1-1; CDR3: CAVQVNTEAFF
V: TRBV29-1; size: .; J: TRBJ2-3; CDR3: CSVGGGFGTDTQYF
V: TRBV14; size: once; J: TRBJ1-1; CDR3: CASSLTGGYHTEAFF
V: TRBV4-1; size: .; J: TRBJ2-7; CDR3: CASSLPGQGREQYF
V: TRBV21-1; size: .; J: TRBJ1-1; CDR3: CASTIPQDTEAFF
V: TRBV4-2; size: .; J: TRBJ1-2; CDR3: CASNMDSNYGYTF
V: TRBV7-2; size: .; J: TRBJ1-5; CDR3: CASSWTGSDNQPQHF
V: TRBV19; size: .; J: TRBJ1-1; CDR3: CASSIGRVAAEAFF
V: TRBV6-1; size: .; J: TRBJ1-1; CDR3: CASSEAPGTGRDEAFF
V: TRBV19; size: .; J: TRBJ2-5; CDR3: CASSSRLAGGQETQYF
V: TRBV7-3; size: .; J: TRBJ1-1; CDR3: CASSRLTGITEAFF
V: TRBV15; size: .; J: TRBJ1-2; CDR3: CATSRDRGVDGYTF
V: TRBV20-1; size: .; J: TRBJ1-1; CDR3: CSPLQAFF
V: TRBV14; size: .; J: TRBJ2-7; CDR3: CASSQDWARSYEQYF
V: TRBV13; size: .; J: TRBJ1-1; CDR3: CASLKGRVNTEAFF
V: TRBV5-1; size: .; J: TRBJ1-6; CDR3: CASGPGHGNSPLHF
V: TRBV18; size: .; J: TRBJ1-2; CDR3: CASSSSGQGLYGYTF